This TCR beta chain appears in the sequencing data of a study of blood T cell repertoires in COVID-19. Study as a whole: PBMCs, B-cell-depleted T cells, or T cells provided the cDNA or gDNA that made up the material.

The repertoire was sequenced with immunoSEQ multiplex PCR; TCRdb's copy has only in-frame clones and lacks some. The sample includes fewer than 50,000 clones, under 80% of them seen just once. The V gene's germline CDR1 is DFQATT and CDR2 SNEGSKA (reference sequence). Trimming at V came to 3 bases and at J to 2 bases, leaving 4 bases not matched to a gene. The length of the CDR3 is 13 residues. The origin of this receptor is a man at least 80 years old with acute or convalescent COVID-19. The chain is built from TRBV20-1 and TRBJ2-7, with 7 bases lining up with TRBD1. The sequencing input was peripheral blood. CDR3 loop: CSASSGGAYEQYF. The CDR3 DNA follows: TGCAGTGCTAGTTCAGGGGGTGCCTACGAGCAGTACTTC.